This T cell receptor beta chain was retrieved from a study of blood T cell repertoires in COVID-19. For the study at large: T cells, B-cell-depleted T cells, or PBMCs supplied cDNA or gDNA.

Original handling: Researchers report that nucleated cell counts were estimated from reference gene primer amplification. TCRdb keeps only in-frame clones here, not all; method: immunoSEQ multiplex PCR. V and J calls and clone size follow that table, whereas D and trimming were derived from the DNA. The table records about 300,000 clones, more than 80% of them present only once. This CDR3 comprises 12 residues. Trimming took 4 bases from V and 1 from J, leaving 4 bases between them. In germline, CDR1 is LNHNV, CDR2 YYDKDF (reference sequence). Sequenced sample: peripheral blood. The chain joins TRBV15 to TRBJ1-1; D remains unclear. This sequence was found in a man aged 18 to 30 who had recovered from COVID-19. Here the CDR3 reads CATSKQNTEAFF. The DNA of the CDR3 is TGTGCCACCAGCAAACAGAACACTGAAGCTTTCTTT.